This T cell receptor (beta chain) was documented in a study of patients and donors after allogeneic stem cell transplantation (dated by TCRdb to between 2020 and 2021). Libraries came from RT-PCR. TCRdb lists the instrument as NextSeq 550. In-frame beta chains were kept once TCRdb had trimmed the public reads at Q25 with fastp and called clones with MiXCR. When rows share a CDR3 protein, they turn into one entry using the most common DNA and genes. The sample has 920,000 or so distinct CDR3 sequences on record, about a sixth of them singletons. The ten most abundant clones make up under 6.5% of the sample. Regarding this clonotype: Its antigen remains unidentified. No base quality values were provided; no much bigger clone lies one nucleotide off.

The germline V gene specifies MNHEY as CDR1 and SVGEGT as CDR2. V lost 2 bases and J lost 4 bases; the stretch between them is 17 bases long. From its cysteine to its phenylalanine, the CDR3 spans 16 amino acids. Only CDR3 DNA is held: 48 bases, read in frame from base 1. The material sequenced was blood, either unsorted or a sorted T cell fraction (not recorded which). The sequence was obtained from a human donor who was either an allogeneic HSCT recipient or a stem cell or donor lymphocyte infusion donor (not recorded which). It is not recorded whose cells these are; they may come from a transplant donor. This receptor chain uses TRBV6-2 or TRBV6-3 and TRBJ1-1; a confident D gene designation cannot be given. The nucleotide sequence reads TGTGCCAGCAGTTACCCCCCTGGACCAGAGGCCACTGAAGCTTTCTTT. Its product reads: CASSYPPGPEATEAFF.